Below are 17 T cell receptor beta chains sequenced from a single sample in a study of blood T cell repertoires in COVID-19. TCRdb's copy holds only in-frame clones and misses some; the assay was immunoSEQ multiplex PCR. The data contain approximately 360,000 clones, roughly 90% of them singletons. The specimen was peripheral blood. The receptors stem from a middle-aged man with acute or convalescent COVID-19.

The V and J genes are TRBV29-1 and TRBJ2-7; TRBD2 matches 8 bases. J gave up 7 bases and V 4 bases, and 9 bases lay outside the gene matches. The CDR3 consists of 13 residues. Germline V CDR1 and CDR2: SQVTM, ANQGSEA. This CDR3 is CSVVVAGLLEQYF. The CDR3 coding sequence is TGCAGCGTTGTGGTAGCGGGGCTACTAGAGCAGTACTTC.

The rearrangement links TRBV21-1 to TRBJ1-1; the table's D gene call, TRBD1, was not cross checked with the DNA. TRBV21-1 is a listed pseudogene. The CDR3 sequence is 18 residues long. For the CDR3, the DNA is TGTGCCAGCCAAAGAAGAACATGGGACAAGAGCATGAACACTGAAGCTTTCTTT. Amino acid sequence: CASQRRTWDKSMNTEAFF.

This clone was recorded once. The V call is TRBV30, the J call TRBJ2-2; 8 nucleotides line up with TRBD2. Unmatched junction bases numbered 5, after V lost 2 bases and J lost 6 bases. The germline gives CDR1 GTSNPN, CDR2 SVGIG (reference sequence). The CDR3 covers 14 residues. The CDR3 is CAWSRASGSGELFF. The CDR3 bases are TGTGCCTGGAGTAGAGCTAGCGGGTCCGGGGAGCTGTTTTTT. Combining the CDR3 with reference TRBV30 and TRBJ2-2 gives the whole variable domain SQTIHQWPATLVQPVGSPLSLECTVEGTSNPNLYWYRQAAGRGLQLLFYSVGIGQISSEVPQNLSASRPQDRQFILSSKKLLLSDSGFYLCAWSRASGSGELFFGEGSRLTVL.

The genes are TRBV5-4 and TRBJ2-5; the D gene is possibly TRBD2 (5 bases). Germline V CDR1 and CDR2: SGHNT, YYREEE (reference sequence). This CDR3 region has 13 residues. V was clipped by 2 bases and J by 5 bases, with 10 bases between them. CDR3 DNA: TGTGCCAGCAGCTTAGGAGGTTGGGAGACCCAGTACTTC. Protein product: CASSLGGWETQYF.

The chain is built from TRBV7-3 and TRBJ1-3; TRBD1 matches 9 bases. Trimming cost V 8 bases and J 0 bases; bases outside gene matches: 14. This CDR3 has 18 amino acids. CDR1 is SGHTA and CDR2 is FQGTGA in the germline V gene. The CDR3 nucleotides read TGTGCCAGCGCCTCCCGGGACAGGGCCAAATTCTCTGGAAACACCATATATTTT. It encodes CASASRDRAKFSGNTIYF.

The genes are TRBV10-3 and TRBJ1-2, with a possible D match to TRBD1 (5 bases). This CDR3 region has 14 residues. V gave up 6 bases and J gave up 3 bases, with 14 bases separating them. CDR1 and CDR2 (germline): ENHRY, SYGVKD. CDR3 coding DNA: TGTGCCATCAGCGGGCGAGGGGAGGACTATGGCTACACCTTC. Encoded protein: CAISGRGEDYGYTF.

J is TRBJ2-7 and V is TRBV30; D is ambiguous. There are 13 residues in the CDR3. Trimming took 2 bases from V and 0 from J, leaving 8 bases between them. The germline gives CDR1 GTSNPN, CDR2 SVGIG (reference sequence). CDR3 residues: CAWSTGGSYEQYF. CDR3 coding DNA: TGTGCCTGGAGTACTGGCGGCTCCTACGAGCAGTACTTC.

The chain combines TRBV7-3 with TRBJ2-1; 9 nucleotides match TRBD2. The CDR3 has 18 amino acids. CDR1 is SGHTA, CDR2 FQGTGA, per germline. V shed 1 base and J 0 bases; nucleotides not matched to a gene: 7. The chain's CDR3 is CASSLIGPSGDSYNEQFF. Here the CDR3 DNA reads TGTGCCAGCAGCTTAATAGGTCCTAGCGGGGACTCCTACAATGAGCAGTTCTTC.

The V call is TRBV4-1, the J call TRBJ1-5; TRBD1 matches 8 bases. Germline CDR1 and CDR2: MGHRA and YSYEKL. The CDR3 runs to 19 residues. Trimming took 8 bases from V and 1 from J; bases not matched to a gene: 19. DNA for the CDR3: TGCGCCAGCTCACCGAGTGGGGTCAGGGGGCGAAGGAGCAATCAGCCCCAGCATTTT. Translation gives CASSPSGVRGRRSNQPQHF.

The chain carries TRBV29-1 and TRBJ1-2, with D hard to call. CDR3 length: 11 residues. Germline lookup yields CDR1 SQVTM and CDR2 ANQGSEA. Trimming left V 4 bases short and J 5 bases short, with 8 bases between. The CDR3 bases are TGCAGCGTTGCGGGGTCGTATGGCTACACCTTC. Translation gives CSVAGSYGYTF.

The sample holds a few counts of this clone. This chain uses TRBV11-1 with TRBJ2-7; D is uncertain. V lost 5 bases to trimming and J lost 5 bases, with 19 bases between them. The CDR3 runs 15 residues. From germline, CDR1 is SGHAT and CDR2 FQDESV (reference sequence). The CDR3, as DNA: TGTGCCAGCAGCCCGGAGACCTTCTATATAGACGAGCAGTACTTC. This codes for CASSPETFYIDEQYF.

CDR3 in DNA: TGTGCCAGCAGTCGGGACAGGGGGATTGATTCACCCCTCCACTTT. The encoded protein is CASSRDRGIDSPLHF. The chain carries TRBV28 and TRBJ1-6, with TRBD1 matching over 11 bases. CDR1 and CDR2 (germline): MDHEN, SYDVKM. This CDR3 is 15 amino acids long. The ends lost 5 bases at V and 8 bases at J; junction bases unmatched: 5.

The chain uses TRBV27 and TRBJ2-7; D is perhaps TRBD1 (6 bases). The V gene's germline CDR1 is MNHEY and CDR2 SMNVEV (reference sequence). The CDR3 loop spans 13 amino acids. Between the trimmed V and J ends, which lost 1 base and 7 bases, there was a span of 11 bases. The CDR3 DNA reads TGTGCCAGCAGTTTATATTGGGGGCTGGAGCAGTACTTC. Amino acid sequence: CASSLYWGLEQYF.

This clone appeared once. The CDR3 DNA follows: TGTGCCAGCTCACCGGGACAGTTTTACGAGCAGTACTTC. Amino acids: CASSPGQFYEQYF. The chain combines TRBV18 with TRBJ2-7, with 7 nucleotides matching TRBD1. In germline, CDR1 is KGHSH, CDR2 LQKENI. V trimming: 3 bases; J trimming: 4 bases; junction bases outside the gene matches: 3. CDR3 length equals 13 residues.

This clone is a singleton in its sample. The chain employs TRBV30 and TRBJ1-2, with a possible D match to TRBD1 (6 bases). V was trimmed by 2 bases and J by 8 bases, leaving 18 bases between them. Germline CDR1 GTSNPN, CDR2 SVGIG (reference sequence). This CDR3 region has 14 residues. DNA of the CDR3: TGTGCCTGGAGTCATTCAATGAGGGGGTCGGGCTACACCTTC. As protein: CAWSHSMRGSGYTF.

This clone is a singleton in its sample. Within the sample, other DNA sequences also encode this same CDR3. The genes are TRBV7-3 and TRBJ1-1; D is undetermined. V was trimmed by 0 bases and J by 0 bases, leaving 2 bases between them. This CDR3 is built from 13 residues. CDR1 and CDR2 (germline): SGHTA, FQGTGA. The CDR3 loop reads CASSLTLNTEAFF. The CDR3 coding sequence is TGTGCCAGCAGCTTAACCTTGAACACTGAAGCTTTCTTT.

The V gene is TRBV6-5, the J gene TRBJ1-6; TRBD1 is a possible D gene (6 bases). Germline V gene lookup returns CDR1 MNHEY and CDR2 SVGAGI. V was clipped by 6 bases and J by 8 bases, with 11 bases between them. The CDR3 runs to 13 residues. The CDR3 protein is CASRRNRDSPLHF. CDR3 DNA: TGTGCCAGCAGACGGAACAGGGATTCACCCCTCCACTTT.